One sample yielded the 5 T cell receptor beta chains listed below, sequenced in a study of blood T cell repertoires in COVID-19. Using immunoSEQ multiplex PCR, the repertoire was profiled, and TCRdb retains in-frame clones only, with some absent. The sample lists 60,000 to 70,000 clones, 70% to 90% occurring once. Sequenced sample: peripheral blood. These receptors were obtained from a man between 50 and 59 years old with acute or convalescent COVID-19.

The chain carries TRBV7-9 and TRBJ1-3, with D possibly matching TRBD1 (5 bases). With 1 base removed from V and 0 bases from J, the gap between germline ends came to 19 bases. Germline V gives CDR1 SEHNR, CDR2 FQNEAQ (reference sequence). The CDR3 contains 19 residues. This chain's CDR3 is CASSLGPDSSAFSGNTIYF. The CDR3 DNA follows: TGTGCCAGCAGCTTAGGTCCAGACAGCTCTGCATTCTCTGGAAACACCATATATTTT.

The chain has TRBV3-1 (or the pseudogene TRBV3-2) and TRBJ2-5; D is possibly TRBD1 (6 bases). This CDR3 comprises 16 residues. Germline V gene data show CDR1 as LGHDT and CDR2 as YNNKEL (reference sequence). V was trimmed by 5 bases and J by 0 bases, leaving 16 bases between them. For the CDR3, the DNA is TGTGCCAGCAGCTCAACCGGGACATCGTACCAAGAGACCCAGTACTTC. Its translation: CASSSTGTSYQETQYF.

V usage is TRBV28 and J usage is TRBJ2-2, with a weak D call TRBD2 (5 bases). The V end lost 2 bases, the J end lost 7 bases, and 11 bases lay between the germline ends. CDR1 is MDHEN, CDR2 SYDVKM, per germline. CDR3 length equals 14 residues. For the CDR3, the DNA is TGTGCCAGCAGTTTAATGAGGGTCAACGGGGAGCTGTTTTTT. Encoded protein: CASSLMRVNGELFF.

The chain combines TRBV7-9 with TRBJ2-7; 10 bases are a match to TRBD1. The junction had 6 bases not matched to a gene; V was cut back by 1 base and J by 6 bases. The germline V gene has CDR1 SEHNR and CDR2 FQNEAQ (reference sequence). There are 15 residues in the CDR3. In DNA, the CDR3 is TGTGCCAGCAGCTTAGTCCGGGACAGGGGAAGCGAGCAGTACTTC. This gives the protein CASSLVRDRGSEQYF.

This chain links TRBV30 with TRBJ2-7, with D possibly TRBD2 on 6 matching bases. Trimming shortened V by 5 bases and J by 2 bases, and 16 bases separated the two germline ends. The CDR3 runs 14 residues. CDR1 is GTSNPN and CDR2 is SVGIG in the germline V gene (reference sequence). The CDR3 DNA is TGTGCCTGGGATGGCGGGACTGGAACCTACGAGCAGTACTTC. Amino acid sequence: CAWDGGTGTYEQYF.